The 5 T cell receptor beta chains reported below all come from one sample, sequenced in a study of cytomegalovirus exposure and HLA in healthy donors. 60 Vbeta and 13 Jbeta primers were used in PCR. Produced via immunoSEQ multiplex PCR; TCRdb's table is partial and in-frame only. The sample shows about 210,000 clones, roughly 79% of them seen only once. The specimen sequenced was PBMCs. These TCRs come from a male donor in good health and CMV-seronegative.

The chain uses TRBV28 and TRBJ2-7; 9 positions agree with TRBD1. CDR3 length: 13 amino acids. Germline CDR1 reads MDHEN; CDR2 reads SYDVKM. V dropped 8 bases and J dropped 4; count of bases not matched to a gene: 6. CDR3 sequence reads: CASGPGQGYEQYF. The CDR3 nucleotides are TGTGCCAGCGGCCCGGGACAGGGTTACGAGCAGTACTTC.

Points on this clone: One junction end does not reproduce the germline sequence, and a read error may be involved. The CDR3 coding sequence is TGCAGCGCTAGATCCGGGGAGACCCAGTACTTC. This encodes CSARSGETQYF. The chain links TRBV20-1 to TRBJ2-5; D gene uncertain. This CDR3 contains 11 residues. CDR1 DFQATT and CDR2 SNEGSKA come from the germline V gene (reference sequence).

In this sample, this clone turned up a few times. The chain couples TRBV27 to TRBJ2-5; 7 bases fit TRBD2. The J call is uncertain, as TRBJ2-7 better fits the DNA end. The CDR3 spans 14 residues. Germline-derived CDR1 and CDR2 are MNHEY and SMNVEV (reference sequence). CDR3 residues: CASTLAGEGYEQYF. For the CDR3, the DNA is TGTGCCAGCACACTTGCGGGGGAGGGCTACGAGCAGTACTTC.

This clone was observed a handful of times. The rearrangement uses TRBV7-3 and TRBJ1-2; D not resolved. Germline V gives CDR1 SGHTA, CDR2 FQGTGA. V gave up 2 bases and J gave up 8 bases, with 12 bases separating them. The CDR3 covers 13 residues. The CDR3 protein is CASSLGEVGGYTF. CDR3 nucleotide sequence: TGTGCCAGCAGCTTAGGGGAGGTCGGCGGCTACACCTTC.

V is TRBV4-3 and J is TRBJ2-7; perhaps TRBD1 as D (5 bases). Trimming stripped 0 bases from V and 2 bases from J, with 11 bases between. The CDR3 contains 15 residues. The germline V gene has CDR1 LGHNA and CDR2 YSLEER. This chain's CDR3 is CASSQEGDSAYEQYF. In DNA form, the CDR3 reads TGCGCCAGCAGCCAAGAGGGTGACAGCGCCTACGAGCAGTACTTC.